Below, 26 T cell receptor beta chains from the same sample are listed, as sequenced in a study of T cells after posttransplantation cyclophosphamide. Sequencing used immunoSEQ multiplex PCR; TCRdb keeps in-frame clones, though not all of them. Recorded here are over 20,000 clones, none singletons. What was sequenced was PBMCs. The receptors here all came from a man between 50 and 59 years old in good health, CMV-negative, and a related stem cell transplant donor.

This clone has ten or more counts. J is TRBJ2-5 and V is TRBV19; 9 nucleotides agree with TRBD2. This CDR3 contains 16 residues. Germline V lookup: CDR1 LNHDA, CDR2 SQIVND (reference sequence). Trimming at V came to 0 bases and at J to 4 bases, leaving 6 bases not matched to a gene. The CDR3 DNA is TGTGCCAGTAGTATAGATCTCCCAGCGGGGGGAGAGACCCAGTACTTC. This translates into CASSIDLPAGGETQYF.

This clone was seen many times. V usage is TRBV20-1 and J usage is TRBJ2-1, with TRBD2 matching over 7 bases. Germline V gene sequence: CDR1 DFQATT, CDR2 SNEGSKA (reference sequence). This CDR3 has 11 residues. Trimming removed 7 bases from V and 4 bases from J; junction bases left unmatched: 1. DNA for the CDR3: TGCAGTGGGGGGGGTTACAATGAGCAGTTCTTC. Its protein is CSGGGYNEQFF.

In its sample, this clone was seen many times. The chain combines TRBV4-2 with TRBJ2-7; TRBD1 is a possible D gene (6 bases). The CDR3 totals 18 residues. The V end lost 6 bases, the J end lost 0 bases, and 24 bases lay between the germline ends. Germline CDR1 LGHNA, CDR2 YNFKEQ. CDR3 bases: TGTGCCAGCAGTCGCGCGTCAGGGGCGCCATCACACTCCTACGAGCAGTACTTC. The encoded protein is CASSRASGAPSHSYEQYF.

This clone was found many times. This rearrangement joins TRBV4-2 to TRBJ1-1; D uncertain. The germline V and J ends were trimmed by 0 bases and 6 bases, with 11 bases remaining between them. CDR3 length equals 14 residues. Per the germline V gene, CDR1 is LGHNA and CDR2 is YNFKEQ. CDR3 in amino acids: CASSQEGGRPEAFF. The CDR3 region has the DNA TGTGCCAGCAGCCAAGAGGGTGGCAGGCCTGAAGCTTTCTTT.

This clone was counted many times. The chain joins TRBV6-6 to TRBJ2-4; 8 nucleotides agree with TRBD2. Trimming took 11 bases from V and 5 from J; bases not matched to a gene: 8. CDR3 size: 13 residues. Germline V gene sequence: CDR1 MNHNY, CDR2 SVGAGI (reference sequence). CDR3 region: CAAGGGPENIQYF. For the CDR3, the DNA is TGTGCCGCCGGGGGGGGGCCAGAAAACATTCAGTACTTC.

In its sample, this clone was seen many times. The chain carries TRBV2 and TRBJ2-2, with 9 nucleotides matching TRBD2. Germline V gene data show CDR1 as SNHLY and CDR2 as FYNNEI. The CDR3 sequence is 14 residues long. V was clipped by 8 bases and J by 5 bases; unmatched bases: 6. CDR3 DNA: TGTGCCAGCTCCCTAGCGGGGTCGACCGGGGAGCTGTTTTTT. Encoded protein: CASSLAGSTGELFF.

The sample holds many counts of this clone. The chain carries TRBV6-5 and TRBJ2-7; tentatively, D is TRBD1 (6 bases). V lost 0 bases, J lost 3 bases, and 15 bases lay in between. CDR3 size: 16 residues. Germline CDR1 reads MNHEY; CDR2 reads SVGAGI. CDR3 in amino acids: CASSYSILGQIYEQYF. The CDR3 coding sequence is TGTGCCAGCAGTTACTCGATTCTAGGACAGATCTACGAGCAGTACTTC.

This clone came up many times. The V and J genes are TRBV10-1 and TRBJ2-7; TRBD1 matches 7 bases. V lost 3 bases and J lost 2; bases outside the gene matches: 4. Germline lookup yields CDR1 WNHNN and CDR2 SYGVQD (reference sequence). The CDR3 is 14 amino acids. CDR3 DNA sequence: TGCGCCAGCAGTGAACTAAGGGGGCCCTACGAGCAGTACTTC. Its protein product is CASSELRGPYEQYF.

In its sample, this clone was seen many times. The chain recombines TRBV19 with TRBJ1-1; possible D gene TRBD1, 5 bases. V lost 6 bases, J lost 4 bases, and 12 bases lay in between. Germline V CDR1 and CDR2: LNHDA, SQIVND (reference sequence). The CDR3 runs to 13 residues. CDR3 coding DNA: TGTGCCAGTAGCCACCAGGGAGGCACTGAAGCTTTCTTT. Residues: CASSHQGGTEAFF. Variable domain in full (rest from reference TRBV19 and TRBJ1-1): DGGITQSPKYLFRKEGQNVTLSCEQNLNHDAMYWYRQDPGQGLRLIYYSQIVNDFQKGDIAEGYSVSREKKESFPLTVTSAQKNPTAFYLCASSHQGGTEAFFGQGTRLTVV.

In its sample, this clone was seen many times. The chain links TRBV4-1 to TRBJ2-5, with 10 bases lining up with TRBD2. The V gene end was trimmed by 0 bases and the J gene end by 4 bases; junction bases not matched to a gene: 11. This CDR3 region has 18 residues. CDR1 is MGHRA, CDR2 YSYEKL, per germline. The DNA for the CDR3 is TGCGCCAGCAGCCAAGATTATCTCGGGGCTAGCGGGGGAGAGACCCAGTACTTC. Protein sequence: CASSQDYLGASGGETQYF.

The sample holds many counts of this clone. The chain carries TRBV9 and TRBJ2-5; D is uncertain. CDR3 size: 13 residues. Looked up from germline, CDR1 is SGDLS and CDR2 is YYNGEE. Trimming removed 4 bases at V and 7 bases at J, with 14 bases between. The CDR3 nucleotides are TGTGCCAGCAGCCCCCGACCCGCAGGGACCCAGTACTTC. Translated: CASSPRPAGTQYF.

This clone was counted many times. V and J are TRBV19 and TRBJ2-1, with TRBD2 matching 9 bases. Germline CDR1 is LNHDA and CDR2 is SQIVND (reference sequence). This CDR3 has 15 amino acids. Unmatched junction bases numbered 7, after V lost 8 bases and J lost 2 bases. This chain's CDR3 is CASQPGLAAYNEQFF. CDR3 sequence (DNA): TGTGCCAGTCAGCCGGGACTAGCTGCCTACAATGAGCAGTTCTTC. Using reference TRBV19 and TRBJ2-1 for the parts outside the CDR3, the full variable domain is DGGITQSPKYLFRKEGQNVTLSCEQNLNHDAMYWYRQDPGQGLRLIYYSQIVNDFQKGDIAEGYSVSREKKESFPLTVTSAQKNPTAFYLCASQPGLAAYNEQFFGPGTRLTVL.

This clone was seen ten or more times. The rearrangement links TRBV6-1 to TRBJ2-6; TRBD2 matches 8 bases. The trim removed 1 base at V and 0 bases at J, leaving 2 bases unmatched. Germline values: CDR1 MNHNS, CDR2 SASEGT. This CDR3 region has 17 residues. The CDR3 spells CASSEGLARSGANVLTF. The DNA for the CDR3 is TGTGCCAGCAGTGAAGGACTAGCGCGCTCTGGGGCCAACGTCCTGACTTTC.

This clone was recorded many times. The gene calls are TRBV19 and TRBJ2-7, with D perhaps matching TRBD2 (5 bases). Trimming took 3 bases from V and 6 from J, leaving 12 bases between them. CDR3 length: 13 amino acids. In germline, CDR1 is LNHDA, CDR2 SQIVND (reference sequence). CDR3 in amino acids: CASSIFREGEQYF. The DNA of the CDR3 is TGTGCCAGTAGTATTTTTCGGGAAGGCGAGCAGTACTTC.

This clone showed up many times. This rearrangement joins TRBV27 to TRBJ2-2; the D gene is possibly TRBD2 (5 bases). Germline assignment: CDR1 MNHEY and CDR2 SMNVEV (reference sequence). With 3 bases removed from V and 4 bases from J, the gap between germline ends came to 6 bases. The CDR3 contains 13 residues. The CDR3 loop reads CASSFSVTGELFF. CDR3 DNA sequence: TGTGCCAGCAGTTTTAGCGTCACCGGGGAGCTGTTTTTT.

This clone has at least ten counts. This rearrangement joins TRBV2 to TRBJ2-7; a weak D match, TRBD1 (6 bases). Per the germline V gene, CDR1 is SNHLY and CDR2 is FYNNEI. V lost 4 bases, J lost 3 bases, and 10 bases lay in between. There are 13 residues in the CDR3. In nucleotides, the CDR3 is TGTGCCAGCAGTGCCACAGGGAACTACGAGCAGTACTTC. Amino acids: CASSATGNYEQYF.

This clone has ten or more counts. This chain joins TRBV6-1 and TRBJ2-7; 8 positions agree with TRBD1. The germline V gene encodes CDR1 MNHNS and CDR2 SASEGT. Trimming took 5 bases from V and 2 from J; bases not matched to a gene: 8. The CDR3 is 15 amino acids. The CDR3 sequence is CASSPGTGSTYEQYF. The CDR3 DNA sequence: TGTGCCAGCAGTCCTGGGACAGGAAGTACCTACGAGCAGTACTTC.

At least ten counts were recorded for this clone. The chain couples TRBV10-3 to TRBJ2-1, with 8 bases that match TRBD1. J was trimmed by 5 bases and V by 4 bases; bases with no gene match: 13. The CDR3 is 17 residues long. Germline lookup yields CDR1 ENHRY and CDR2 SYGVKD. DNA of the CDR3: TGTGCCATCAGTGGGACGACCAAGGACAGGGTCAACAATGAGCAGTTCTTC. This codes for CAISGTTKDRVNNEQFF.

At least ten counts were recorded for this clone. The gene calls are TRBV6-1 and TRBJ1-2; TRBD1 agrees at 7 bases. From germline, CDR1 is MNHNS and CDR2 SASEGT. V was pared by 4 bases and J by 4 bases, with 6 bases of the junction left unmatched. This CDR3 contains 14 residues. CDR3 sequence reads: CASSAYQGGYGYTF. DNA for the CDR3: TGTGCCAGCAGTGCTTACCAGGGGGGCTATGGCTACACCTTC.

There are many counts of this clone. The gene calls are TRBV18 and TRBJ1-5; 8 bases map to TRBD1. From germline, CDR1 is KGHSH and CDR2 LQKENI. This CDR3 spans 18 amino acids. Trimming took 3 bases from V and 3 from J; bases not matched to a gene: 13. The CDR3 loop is CASSPTTGTGEYNQPQHF. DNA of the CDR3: TGTGCCAGCTCACCTACCACGGGGACAGGTGAATACAATCAGCCCCAGCATTTT. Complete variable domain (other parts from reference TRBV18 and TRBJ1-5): NAGVMQNPRHLVRRRGQEARLRCSPMKGHSHVYWYRQLPEEGLKFMVYLQKENIIDESGMPKERFSAEFPKEGPSILRIQQVVRGDSAAYFCASSPTTGTGEYNQPQHFGDGTRLSIL.

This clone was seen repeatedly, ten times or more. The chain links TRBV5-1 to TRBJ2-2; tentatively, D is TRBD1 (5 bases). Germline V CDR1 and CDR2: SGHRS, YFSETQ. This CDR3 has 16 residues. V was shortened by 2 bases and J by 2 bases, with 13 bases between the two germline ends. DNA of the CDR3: TGCGCCAGCAGCTTAATGAGGCAGGGAAACACCGGGGAGCTGTTTTTT. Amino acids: CASSLMRQGNTGELFF.

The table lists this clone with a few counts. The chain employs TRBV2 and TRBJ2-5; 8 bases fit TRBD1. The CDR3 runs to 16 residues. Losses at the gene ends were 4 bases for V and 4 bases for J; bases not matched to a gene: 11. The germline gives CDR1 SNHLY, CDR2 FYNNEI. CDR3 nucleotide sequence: TGTGCCAGCAGTGGGCCAGGGGGCACACCCCGAGAGACCCAGTACTTC. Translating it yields CASSGPGGTPRETQYF.

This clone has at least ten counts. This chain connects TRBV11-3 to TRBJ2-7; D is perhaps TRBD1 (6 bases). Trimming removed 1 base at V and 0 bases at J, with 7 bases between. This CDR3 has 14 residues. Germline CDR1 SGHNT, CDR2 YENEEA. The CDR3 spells CASSLGQDSYEQYF. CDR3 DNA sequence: TGTGCCAGCAGCTTAGGACAGGACTCCTACGAGCAGTACTTC.

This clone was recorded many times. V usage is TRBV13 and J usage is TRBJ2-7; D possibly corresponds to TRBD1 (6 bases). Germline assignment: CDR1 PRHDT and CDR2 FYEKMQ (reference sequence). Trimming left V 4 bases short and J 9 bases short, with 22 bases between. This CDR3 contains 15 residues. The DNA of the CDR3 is TGTGCCAGCAGCTCCTCGAGAGGGGGAAGCTCTTTGCAGTACTTC. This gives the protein CASSSSRGGSSLQYF.

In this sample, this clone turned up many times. CDR3 nucleotides: TGCGCCAGCAGCTTGCTTGGGGTGGGACAGGGCAAGTACTTC. This translates into CASSLLGVGQGKYF. The gene calls are TRBV5-1 and TRBJ2-7; 9 bases agree with TRBD1. The junction had 10 bases not matched to a gene; V was cut back by 1 base and J by 11 bases. The germline CDR1 and CDR2 sequences are SGHRS and YFSETQ. The CDR3 totals 14 residues.

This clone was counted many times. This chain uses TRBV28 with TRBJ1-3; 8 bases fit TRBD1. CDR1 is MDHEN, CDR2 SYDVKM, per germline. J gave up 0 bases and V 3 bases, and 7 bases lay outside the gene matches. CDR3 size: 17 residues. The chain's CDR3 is CASSLPVQGASGNTIYF. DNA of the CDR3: TGTGCCAGCAGTTTGCCCGTTCAGGGGGCCTCTGGAAACACCATATATTTT.